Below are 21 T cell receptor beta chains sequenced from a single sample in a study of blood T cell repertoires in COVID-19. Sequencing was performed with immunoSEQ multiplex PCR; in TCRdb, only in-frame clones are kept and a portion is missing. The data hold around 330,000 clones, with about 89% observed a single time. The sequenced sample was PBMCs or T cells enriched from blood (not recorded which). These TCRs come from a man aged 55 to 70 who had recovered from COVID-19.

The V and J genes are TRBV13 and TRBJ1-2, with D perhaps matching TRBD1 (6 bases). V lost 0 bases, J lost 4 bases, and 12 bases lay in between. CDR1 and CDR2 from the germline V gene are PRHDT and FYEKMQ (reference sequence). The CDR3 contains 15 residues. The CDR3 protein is CASSLGPTGSYGYTF. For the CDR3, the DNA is TGTGCCAGCAGCTTAGGTCCGACAGGTAGCTATGGCTACACCTTC.

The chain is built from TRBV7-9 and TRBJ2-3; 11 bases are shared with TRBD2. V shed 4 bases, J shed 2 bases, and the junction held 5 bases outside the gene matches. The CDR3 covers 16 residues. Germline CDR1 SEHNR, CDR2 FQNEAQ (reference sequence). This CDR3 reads CASSSPGLADTDTQYF. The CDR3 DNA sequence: TGTGCCAGCAGCTCCCCGGGACTAGCGGACACAGATACGCAGTATTTT.

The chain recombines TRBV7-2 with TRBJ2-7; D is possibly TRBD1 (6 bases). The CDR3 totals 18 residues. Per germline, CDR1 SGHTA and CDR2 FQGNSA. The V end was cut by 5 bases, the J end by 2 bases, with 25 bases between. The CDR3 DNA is TGTGCCAGCAGCACCCGAGGGGCTTGGCAGGGGATAACCTACGAGCAGTACTTC. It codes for CASSTRGAWQGITYEQYF.

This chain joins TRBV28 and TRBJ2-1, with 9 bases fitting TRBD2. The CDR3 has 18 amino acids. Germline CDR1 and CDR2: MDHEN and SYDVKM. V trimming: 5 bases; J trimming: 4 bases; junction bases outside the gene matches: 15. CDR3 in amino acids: CASSGRGEGSGSYNEQFF. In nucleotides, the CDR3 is TGTGCCAGCAGTGGCAGGGGAGAGGGTAGCGGGAGTTACAATGAGCAGTTCTTC.

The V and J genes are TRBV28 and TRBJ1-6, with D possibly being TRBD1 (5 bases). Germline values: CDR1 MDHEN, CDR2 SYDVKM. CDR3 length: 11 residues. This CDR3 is CAQRGKSPLHF. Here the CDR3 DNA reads TGTGCTCAGCGGGGGAAATCACCCCTCCACTTT.

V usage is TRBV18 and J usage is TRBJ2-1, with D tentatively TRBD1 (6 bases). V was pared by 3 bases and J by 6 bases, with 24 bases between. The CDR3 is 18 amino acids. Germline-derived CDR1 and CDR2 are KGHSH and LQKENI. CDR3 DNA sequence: TGTGCCAGCTCACCGCGTTGGTCCGGGACACCCGAGGTCAATGAGCAGTTCTTC. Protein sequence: CASSPRWSGTPEVNEQFF.

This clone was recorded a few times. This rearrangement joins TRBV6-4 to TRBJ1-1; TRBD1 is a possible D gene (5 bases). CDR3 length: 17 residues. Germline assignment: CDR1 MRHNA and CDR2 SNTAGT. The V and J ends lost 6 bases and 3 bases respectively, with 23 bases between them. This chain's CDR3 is CASSGEGHSSSDTEAFF. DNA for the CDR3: TGTGCCAGCAGCGGAGAAGGACACTCATCTTCGGACACTGAAGCTTTCTTT.

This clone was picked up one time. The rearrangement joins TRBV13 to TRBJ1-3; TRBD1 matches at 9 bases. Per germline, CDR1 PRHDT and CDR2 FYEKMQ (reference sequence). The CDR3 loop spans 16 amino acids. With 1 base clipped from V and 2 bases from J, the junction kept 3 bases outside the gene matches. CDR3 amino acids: CASSLATGGPGNTIYF. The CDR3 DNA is TGTGCCAGCAGCTTAGCCACAGGGGGCCCTGGAAACACCATATATTTT. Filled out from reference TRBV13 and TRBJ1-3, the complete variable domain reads AAGVIQSPRHLIKEKRETATLKCYPIPRHDTVYWYQQGPGQDPQFLISFYEKMQSDKGSIPDRFSAQQFSDYHSELNMSSLELGDSALYFCASSLATGGPGNTIYFGEGSWLTVV.

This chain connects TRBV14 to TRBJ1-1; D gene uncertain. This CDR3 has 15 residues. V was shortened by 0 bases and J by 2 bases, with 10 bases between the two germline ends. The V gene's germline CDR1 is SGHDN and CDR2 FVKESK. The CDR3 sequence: CASSQDWAVNTEAFF. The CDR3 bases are TGTGCCAGCAGCCAAGATTGGGCAGTCAACACTGAAGCTTTCTTT.

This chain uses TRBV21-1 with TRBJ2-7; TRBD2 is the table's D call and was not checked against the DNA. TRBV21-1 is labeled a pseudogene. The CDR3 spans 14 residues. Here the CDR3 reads CASSKAEGSPEQYF. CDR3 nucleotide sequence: TGTGCCAGCAGCAAAGCGGAGGGGTCCCCCGAGCAGTACTTC.

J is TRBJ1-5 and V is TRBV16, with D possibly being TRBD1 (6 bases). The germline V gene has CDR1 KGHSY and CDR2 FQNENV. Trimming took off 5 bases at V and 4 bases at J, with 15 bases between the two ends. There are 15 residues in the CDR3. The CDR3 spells CASSASVQGNQPQHF. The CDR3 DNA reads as TGTGCCAGCAGCGCATCGGTGCAGGGGAATCAGCCCCAGCATTTT. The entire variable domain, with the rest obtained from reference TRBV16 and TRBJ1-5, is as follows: GEEVAQTPKHLVRGEGQKAKLYCAPIKGHSYVFWYQQVLKNEFKFLISFQNENVFDETGMPKERFSAKCLPNSPCSLEIQATKLEDSAVYFCASSASVQGNQPQHFGDGTRLSIL.

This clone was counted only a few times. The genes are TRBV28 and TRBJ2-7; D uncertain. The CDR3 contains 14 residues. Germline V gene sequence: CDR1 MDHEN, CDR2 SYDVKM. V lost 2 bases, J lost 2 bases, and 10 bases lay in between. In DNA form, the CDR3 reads TGTGCCAGCAGTTTAAGTGTTACAGCCTACGAGCAGTACTTC. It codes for CASSLSVTAYEQYF.

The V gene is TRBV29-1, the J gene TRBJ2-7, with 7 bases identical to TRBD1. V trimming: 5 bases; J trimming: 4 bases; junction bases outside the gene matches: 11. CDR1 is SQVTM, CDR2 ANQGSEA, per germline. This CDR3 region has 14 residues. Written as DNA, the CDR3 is TGCAGCGTTTCGGGCAGGGGGAGAGTTTACGAGCAGTACTTC. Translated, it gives CSVSGRGRVYEQYF.

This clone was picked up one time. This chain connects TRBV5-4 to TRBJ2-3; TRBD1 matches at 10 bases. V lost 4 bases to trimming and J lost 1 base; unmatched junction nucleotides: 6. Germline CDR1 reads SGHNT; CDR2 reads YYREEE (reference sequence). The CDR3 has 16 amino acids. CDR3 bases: TGTGCCAGCAGCCTAAGACAGGGGGCGGGCACAGATACGCAGTATTTT. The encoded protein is CASSLRQGAGTDTQYF.

The CDR3 region is CASSPDRLNQPQHF. CDR3 sequence (DNA): TGTGCCAGCTCACCCGACAGACTGAATCAGCCCCAGCATTTT. The chain is built from TRBV18 and TRBJ1-5; D possibly corresponds to TRBD1 (5 bases). The CDR3 extends over 14 amino acids. Germline-derived CDR1 and CDR2 are KGHSH and LQKENI. With 3 bases removed from V and 4 bases from J, the gap between germline ends came to 10 bases.

CDR3 sequence reads: CASSYLAGGTLNEQFF. The CDR3 nucleotides read TGTGCCAGCAGTTATCTAGCGGGAGGTACTCTGAATGAGCAGTTCTTC. The chain carries TRBV28 and TRBJ2-1; 11 bases are shared with TRBD2. Trimming removed 4 bases from V and 7 bases from J; junction bases left unmatched: 9. The CDR3 covers 16 residues. Germline CDR1 and CDR2: MDHEN and SYDVKM.

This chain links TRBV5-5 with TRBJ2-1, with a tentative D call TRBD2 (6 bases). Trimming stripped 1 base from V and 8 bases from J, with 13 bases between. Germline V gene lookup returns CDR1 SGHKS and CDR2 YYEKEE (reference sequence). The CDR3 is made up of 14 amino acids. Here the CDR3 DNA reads TGTGCCAGCAGCTTGTCGGCGGGGAGTGATGAGCAGTTCTTC. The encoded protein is CASSLSAGSDEQFF.

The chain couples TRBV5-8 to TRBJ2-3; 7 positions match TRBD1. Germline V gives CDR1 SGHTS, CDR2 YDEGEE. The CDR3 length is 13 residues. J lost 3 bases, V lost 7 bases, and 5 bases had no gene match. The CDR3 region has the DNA TGTGCCAGCCGAACAGGGGCAACAGATACGCAGTATTTT. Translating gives CASRTGATDTQYF.

CDR3: CASSPLKVGGDTQYF. CDR3 coding DNA: TGTGCCAGCAGTCCCCTAAAGGTCGGAGGAGATACGCAGTATTTT. The J gene is TRBJ2-3, the V gene TRBV6-6; tentative D call: TRBD2 (5 bases). CDR1 and CDR2 from the germline V gene are MNHNY and SVGAGI (reference sequence). The CDR3 runs 15 residues. V was trimmed by 5 bases and J by 5 bases, leaving 17 bases between them.

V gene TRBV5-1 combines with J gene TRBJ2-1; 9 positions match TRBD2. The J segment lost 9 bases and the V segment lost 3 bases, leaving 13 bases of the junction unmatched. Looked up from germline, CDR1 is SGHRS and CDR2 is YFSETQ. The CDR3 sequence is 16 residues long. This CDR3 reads CASSSGVLAGVGEQFF. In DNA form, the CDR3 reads TGCGCCAGCAGCTCGGGGGTCTTAGCGGGAGTCGGTGAGCAGTTCTTC.

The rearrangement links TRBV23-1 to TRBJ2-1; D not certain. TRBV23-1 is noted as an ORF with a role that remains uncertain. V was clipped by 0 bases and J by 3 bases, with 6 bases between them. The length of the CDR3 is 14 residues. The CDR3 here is CASSQSYDYNEQFF. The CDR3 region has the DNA TGCGCCAGCAGTCAATCCTACGACTACAATGAGCAGTTCTTC.